Following are 31 T cell receptor beta chains from one sample sequenced in a study of cytomegalovirus exposure and HLA in healthy donors. The repertoire was sequenced with immunoSEQ multiplex PCR; TCRdb's copy has only in-frame clones and lacks some. The sample has 260,000 or so clones, approximately 87% seen once. Sequenced: PBMCs. The receptors shown here come from a woman in her late teens or twenties in good health and CMV-seronegative.

The V call is TRBV7-2, the J call TRBJ2-1; a possible D gene is TRBD1 (5 bases). The germline V gene has CDR1 SGHTA and CDR2 FQGNSA. The germline V and J ends were trimmed by 4 bases and 0 bases, with 10 bases remaining between them. The CDR3 totals 15 residues. The CDR3 reads CASSSRQSSYNEQFF. As DNA, the CDR3 is TGTGCCAGCAGCTCTAGACAGAGCTCCTACAATGAGCAGTTCTTC.

The J gene is TRBJ2-3, the V gene TRBV5-4; 9 bases map to TRBD2. Germline lookup yields CDR1 SGHNT and CDR2 YYREEE (reference sequence). J lost 5 bases, V lost 4 bases, and 5 bases had no gene match. The CDR3 runs to 14 residues. The CDR3 nucleotides are TGTGCCAGCAGCGCGGGAGGGGAGGGAGATACGCAGTATTTT. Amino acids: CASSAGGEGDTQYF.

This clone came up a few times. The chain couples TRBV25-1 to TRBJ1-6; 7 bases fit TRBD1. This CDR3 contains 16 residues. Germline V gene lookup returns CDR1 MGHDK and CDR2 SYGVNS. The ends lost 5 bases at V and 10 bases at J; junction bases unmatched: 14. The CDR3 reads CASSPRGGGSVSPLHF. In nucleotides, the CDR3 is TGTGCCAGCAGTCCCCGCGGAGGGGGCTCTGTGTCACCCCTCCACTTT.

The J gene is TRBJ1-1, the V gene TRBV13; D is uncertain. This CDR3 contains 16 residues. The V and J ends lost 0 bases and 1 base respectively, with 12 bases between them. Germline CDR1 is PRHDT and CDR2 is FYEKMQ (reference sequence). CDR3 DNA: TGTGCCAGCAGCTTAGGCCCCGAGGTAGGGAACACTGAAGCTTTCTTT. Translation: CASSLGPEVGNTEAFF.

With respect to this clone: One end of the junction does not line up with germline, which may come from a read error. The V gene is TRBV6-4, the J gene TRBJ2-7; D not certain. This CDR3 region has 11 residues. The germline CDR1 and CDR2 sequences are MRHNA and SNTAGT. CDR3 sequence: CASSHSYEQYF. The CDR3 bases are TGTGCCAGCAGTCACTCCTACGAGCAGTACTTC.

A word on this clone: The same CDR3 is also encoded by other DNA sequences in this sample. The CDR3 loop is CSASFAETQYF. CDR3 coding DNA: TGCAGTGCTAGCTTCGCGGAGACCCAGTACTTC. The chain links TRBV20-1 to TRBJ2-5; no reliable D call. Trimming stripped 3 bases from V and 5 bases from J, with 7 bases between. Germline CDR1 reads DFQATT; CDR2 reads SNEGSKA (reference sequence). The CDR3 sequence is 11 residues long.

The chain is built from TRBV4-3 and TRBJ2-7; 9 nucleotides line up with TRBD1. V shed 1 base, J shed 4 bases, and the junction held 8 bases outside the gene matches. Germline values: CDR1 LGHNA, CDR2 YSLEER. The CDR3 contains 16 residues. CDR3 residues: CASSQALGTGMYEQYF. The CDR3 nucleotides read TGCGCCAGCAGCCAAGCATTAGGGACAGGGATGTACGAGCAGTACTTC.

The chain recombines TRBV6-5 with TRBJ1-2; 10 nucleotides line up with TRBD1. The germline V gene encodes CDR1 MNHEY and CDR2 SVGAGI. The ends lost 5 bases at V and 7 bases at J; junction bases unmatched: 7. The CDR3 is made up of 14 amino acids. CDR3 in amino acids: CASSLGTGVGGYTF. Here the CDR3 DNA reads TGTGCCAGCAGTCTAGGGACAGGGGTAGGTGGCTACACCTTC.

In this sample, this clone turned up once. V usage is TRBV27 and J usage is TRBJ2-3, with TRBD2 identical over 11 bases. CDR3 size: 17 residues. J gave up 0 bases and V 3 bases, and 5 bases lay outside the gene matches. CDR1 MNHEY and CDR2 SMNVEV come from the germline V gene (reference sequence). CDR3: CASSLIAGGPSTDTQYF. The CDR3 DNA reads TGTGCCAGCAGTTTGATAGCGGGAGGGCCGAGCACAGATACGCAGTATTTT.

This chain joins TRBV23-1 and TRBJ1-5; D ambiguous. TRBV23-1 is marked as an open reading frame, function uncertain. CDR3 length: 14 amino acids. V was pared by 6 bases and J by 0 bases, with 9 bases between. In DNA form, the CDR3 reads TGCGCCAGCAGACCTTCCTATAGCAATCAGCCCCAGCATTTT. It codes for CASRPSYSNQPQHF.

This clone was counted a few times. The chain combines TRBV18 with TRBJ2-7; 11 positions match TRBD2. The V and J ends lost 3 bases and 6 bases, in that order; junction bases with no gene match: 28. CDR1 and CDR2 from the germline V gene are KGHSH and LQKENI. The length of the CDR3 is 22 residues. DNA for the CDR3: TGTGCCAGCTCACCCGGACTAGCGGGCGGCCACCAAGGGAAGGGGCCTACGGGCGAGCAGTACTTC. The encoded protein is CASSPGLAGGHQGKGPTGEQYF.

The DNA for the CDR3 is TGTGCCAGCTCACCACCAGGGACAGGGTTTGGCGGGGAGCTGTTTTTT. Amino acids: CASSPPGTGFGGELFF. The chain combines TRBV18 with TRBJ2-2; 9 bases are a match to TRBD1. The CDR3 contains 16 residues. The V segment lost 0 bases and the J segment 7 bases; nucleotides outside the gene matches: 6. Germline loops: CDR1 KGHSH, CDR2 LQKENI.

To note about this clone: Other nucleotide sequences from this sample produce the same CDR3. This sequence joins TRBV28 and TRBJ1-5; D might be TRBD1 (6 bases). V was pared by 5 bases and J by 3 bases, with 11 bases between. There are 14 residues in the CDR3. Per germline, CDR1 MDHEN and CDR2 SYDVKM. This chain's CDR3 is CASSPTGFNQPQHF. The CDR3 bases are TGTGCCAGCAGTCCTACAGGGTTCAATCAGCCCCAGCATTTT.

V is TRBV6-5 and J is TRBJ1-1, with D maybe TRBD1 (6 bases). The CDR3 length is 12 residues. Trimming removed 8 bases from V and 2 bases from J, with 9 bases in between. Germline-derived CDR1 and CDR2 are MNHEY and SVGAGI. The CDR3 spells CASHRENTEAFF. The CDR3 region has the DNA TGTGCCAGCCACAGGGAAAACACTGAAGCTTTCTTT.

About this clone: A clone one base away is much larger, so this may be a read error. The same CDR3 arises from other DNA sequences in this sample as well. J is TRBJ2-7 and V is TRBV7-9; 9 positions match TRBD1. Germline CDR1 is SEHNR and CDR2 is FQNEAQ (reference sequence). The V and J ends lost 4 bases and 1 base, in that order; junction bases with no gene match: 2. The CDR3 is 14 residues long. CDR3 protein: CASSSGTGSYEQYF. CDR3 coding DNA: TGTGCCAGCAGCTCCGGGACAGGGTCCTACGAGCAGTACTTC.

The V gene is TRBV5-6, the J gene TRBJ2-3; possible D gene TRBD2, 5 bases. The CDR3 spans 16 residues. Germline CDR1 and CDR2: SGHDT and YYEEEE. V shed 1 base and J shed 0 bases, with 12 bases lying between them. CDR3 bases: TGTGCCAGCAGCTTGAATCGGGGTATTAGCACAGATACGCAGTATTTT. This encodes CASSLNRGISTDTQYF.

V gene TRBV5-5 combines with J gene TRBJ2-3; 8 positions agree with TRBD2. This CDR3 has 14 residues. V trimming: 4 bases; J trimming: 5 bases; junction bases outside the gene matches: 6. Germline V gene data show CDR1 as SGHKS and CDR2 as YYEKEE (reference sequence). Written as DNA, the CDR3 is TGTGCCAGCAGCCAGAGCGGGAGTCGAGATACGCAGTATTTT. Its protein product is CASSQSGSRDTQYF.

The chain recombines TRBV29-1 with TRBJ2-1; 10 positions agree with TRBD1. Trimming cost V 7 bases and J 7 bases; bases outside gene matches: 13. CDR3 size: 15 residues. In germline, CDR1 is SQVTM, CDR2 ANQGSEA. Here the CDR3 reads CSAYPGTGERNEQFF. CDR3 nucleotide sequence: TGCAGCGCTTACCCCGGGACAGGGGAAAGGAATGAGCAGTTCTTC.

The rearrangement links TRBV2 to TRBJ2-3; D unclear. Germline V gene sequence: CDR1 SNHLY, CDR2 FYNNEI. V was shortened by 5 bases and J by 2 bases, with 8 bases between the two germline ends. This CDR3 is 13 amino acids long. The CDR3 DNA reads as TGTGCCAGCAGTTCAGAATCCACAGATACGCAGTATTTT. Translating it yields CASSSESTDTQYF.

Remarks on this clone: An end of the junction differs from the germline gene, which may be a read error. V gene TRBV7-3 combines with J gene TRBJ2-1, with D possibly being TRBD2 (5 bases). The CDR3 spans 12 residues. CDR1 and CDR2 (germline): SGHTA, FQGTGA. CDR3 DNA sequence: TGTGCCAGCAGCCCAGACTACAGTGAGCAGTTCTTC. It is translated as CASSPDYSEQFF.

In DNA, the CDR3 is TGCGCCAGCAGCGCGGGACAGGGAACTGAAGCTTTCTTT. Translated: CASSAGQGTEAFF. The rearrangement uses TRBV5-1 and TRBJ1-1, with TRBD1 identical over 9 bases. The CDR3 covers 13 residues. J lost 5 bases, V lost 4 bases, and 3 bases had no gene match. CDR1 is SGHRS and CDR2 is YFSETQ in the germline V gene.

This chain links TRBV28 with TRBJ1-5; D unresolved. The CDR3 totals 14 residues. Germline V gene data show CDR1 as MDHEN and CDR2 as SYDVKM. The ends were cut back, 6 bases at V and 2 bases at J, with 11 bases in the middle. The CDR3 nucleotides read TGTGCCAGCAGAGAGCACCCGGGCAATCAGCCCCAGCATTTT. Translated, it gives CASREHPGNQPQHF.

The chain joins TRBV25-1 to TRBJ2-2; TRBD1 might be the D (6 bases). This CDR3 region has 15 residues. The V end was cut by 3 bases, the J end by 6 bases, with 14 bases between. Germline lookup yields CDR1 MGHDK and CDR2 SYGVNS. The CDR3 DNA reads as TGTGCCAGCAGTGAGGTCCAGGGGTCAGCCGGGGAGCTGTTTTTT. This encodes CASSEVQGSAGELFF.

The chain is built from TRBV27 and TRBJ2-1, with a possible D match to TRBD1 (6 bases). CDR1 is MNHEY, CDR2 SMNVEV, per germline (reference sequence). This CDR3 contains 13 residues. Trimming cost V 3 bases and J 8 bases, with 11 bases left between them. CDR3 region: CASSFNTGYEQFF. The DNA for the CDR3 is TGTGCCAGCAGTTTTAATACAGGGTATGAGCAGTTCTTC.

V is TRBV4-3 and J is TRBJ1-1, with TRBD1 as a possible D gene (6 bases). V gave up 2 bases and J gave up 5 bases, with 15 bases separating them. Germline CDR1 reads LGHNA; CDR2 reads YSLEER. The CDR3 contains 15 residues. CDR3 residues: CASSQRSGVATEAFF. The CDR3 nucleotides read TGCGCCAGCAGCCAAAGATCAGGGGTCGCGACTGAAGCTTTCTTT.

The chain joins TRBV4-1 to TRBJ1-2; a possible D gene is TRBD1 (5 bases). CDR1 is MGHRA and CDR2 is YSYEKL in the germline V gene. The CDR3 loop spans 14 amino acids. V lost 2 bases and J lost 4, with 11 bases in between. The CDR3 sequence is CASSQPDSFYGYTF. The CDR3 DNA reads TGCGCCAGCAGCCAACCCGACAGTTTCTATGGCTACACCTTC.

The chain has TRBV19 and TRBJ2-2; D unclear. Trimming left V 0 bases short and J 14 bases short, with 7 bases between. In germline, CDR1 is LNHDA, CDR2 SQIVND (reference sequence). There are 11 residues in the CDR3. The CDR3 DNA follows: TGTGCCAGTAGTATAGACAGGAAACTGTTTTTT. Protein product: CASSIDRKLFF.

The chain has TRBV7-6 and TRBJ2-1; D is possibly TRBD2 (6 bases). The CDR3 loop spans 14 amino acids. CDR1 and CDR2 from the germline V gene are SGHVS and FNYEAQ. The V and J ends lost 2 bases and 10 bases respectively, with 15 bases between them. The CDR3 region has the DNA TGTGCCAGCAGCTTATGGTTCGGAGGGGAGGAGCAGTTCTTC. Translation gives CASSLWFGGEEQFF. Looking up the rest from reference TRBV7-6 and TRBJ2-1 gives the full variable domain: GAGVSQSPRYKVTKRGQDVALRCDPISGHVSLYWYRQALGQGPEFLTYFNYEAQQDKSGLPNDRFSAERPEGSISTLTIQRTEQRDSAMYRCASSLWFGGEEQFFGPGTRLTVL.

The chain joins TRBV18 to TRBJ1-5, with 10 bases aligning to TRBD1. V lost 5 bases and J lost 13; bases outside the gene matches: 5. The CDR3 runs 12 residues. Per germline, CDR1 KGHSH and CDR2 LQKENI. CDR3 region: CASSEGQGIQHF. The CDR3 nucleotides are TGTGCCAGCTCAGAGGGACAGGGGATACAGCATTTT. The whole variable domain, remainder taken from reference TRBV18 and TRBJ1-5, is NAGVMQNPRHLVRRRGQEARLRCSPMKGHSHVYWYRQLPEEGLKFMVYLQKENIIDESGMPKERFSAEFPKEGPSILRIQQVVRGDSAAYFCASSEGQGIQHFGDGTRLSIL.

The V gene is TRBV30, the J gene TRBJ2-3, with 7 positions matching TRBD2. The CDR3 extends over 15 amino acids. The germline gives CDR1 GTSNPN, CDR2 SVGIG (reference sequence). The J segment lost 2 bases and the V segment lost 3 bases, leaving 8 bases of the junction unmatched. The DNA of the CDR3 is TGTGCCTGGAGGAAGGGCGGGAGAGACACAGATACGCAGTATTTT. It translates to CAWRKGGRDTDTQYF.

This chain links TRBV13 with TRBJ2-3; 11 nucleotides agree with TRBD2. The CDR3 loop spans 19 amino acids. Germline trimming cut 0 bases from V and 0 bases from J; bases unmatched to any gene: 8. Germline V lookup: CDR1 PRHDT, CDR2 FYEKMQ (reference sequence). The CDR3 nucleotides are TGTGCCAGCAGCTTAGGGCTAGCGGGAGGCCTAGCTAGCACAGATACGCAGTATTTT. This sequence encodes CASSLGLAGGLASTDTQYF.